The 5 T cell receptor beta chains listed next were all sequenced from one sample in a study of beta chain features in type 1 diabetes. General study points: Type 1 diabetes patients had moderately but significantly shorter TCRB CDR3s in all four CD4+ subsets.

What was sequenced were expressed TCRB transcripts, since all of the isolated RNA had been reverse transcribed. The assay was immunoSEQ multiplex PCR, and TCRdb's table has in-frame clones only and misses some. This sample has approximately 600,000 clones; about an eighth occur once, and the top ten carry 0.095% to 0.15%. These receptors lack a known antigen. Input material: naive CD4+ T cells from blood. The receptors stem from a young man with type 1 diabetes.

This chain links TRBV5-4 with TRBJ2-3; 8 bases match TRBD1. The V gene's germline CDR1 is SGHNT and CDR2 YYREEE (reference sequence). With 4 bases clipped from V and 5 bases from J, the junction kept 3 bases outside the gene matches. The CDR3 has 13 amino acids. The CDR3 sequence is CASSADRGDTQYF. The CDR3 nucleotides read TGTGCCAGCAGCGCCGACAGGGGAGATACGCAGTATTTT.

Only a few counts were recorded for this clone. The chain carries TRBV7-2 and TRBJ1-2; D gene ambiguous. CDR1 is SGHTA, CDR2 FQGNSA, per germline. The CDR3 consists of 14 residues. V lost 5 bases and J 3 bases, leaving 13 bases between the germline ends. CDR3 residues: CASSRPPQYYGYTF. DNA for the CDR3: TGTGCCAGCAGCCGCCCACCCCAATACTATGGCTACACCTTC.

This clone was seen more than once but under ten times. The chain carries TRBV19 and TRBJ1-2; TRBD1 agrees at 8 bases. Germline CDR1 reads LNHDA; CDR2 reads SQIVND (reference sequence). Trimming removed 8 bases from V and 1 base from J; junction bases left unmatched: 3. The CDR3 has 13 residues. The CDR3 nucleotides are TGTGCCAGTGCGGGACAGGATAACTATGGCTACACCTTC. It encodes CASAGQDNYGYTF.

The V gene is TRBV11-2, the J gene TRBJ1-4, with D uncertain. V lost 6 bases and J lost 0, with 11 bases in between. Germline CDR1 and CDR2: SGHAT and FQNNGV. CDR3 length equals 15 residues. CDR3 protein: CASRIQSTTNEKLFF. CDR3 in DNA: TGTGCCAGCAGAATACAGAGCACAACTAATGAAAAACTGTTTTTT.

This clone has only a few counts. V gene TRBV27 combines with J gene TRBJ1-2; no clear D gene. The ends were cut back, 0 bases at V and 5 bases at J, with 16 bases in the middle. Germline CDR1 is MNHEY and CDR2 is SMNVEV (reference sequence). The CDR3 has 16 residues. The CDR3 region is CASSLSGSQLAYGYTF. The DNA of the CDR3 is TGTGCCAGCAGTTTATCGGGCTCTCAACTGGCGTATGGCTACACCTTC.